This T cell receptor (beta chain) originates from a study of blood T cell repertoires in COVID-19. Looking at the study overall: Sites in the United States, Italy and Spain provided acute and convalescent COVID-19 samples. The analysed material was cDNA or gDNA that came from T cells, B-cell-depleted T cells, or PBMCs.

Authors' processing steps: Amplified reference gene primers provided the basis for estimating nucleated cell counts. Repertoires were generated with immunoSEQ multiplex PCR, while TCRdb's copy carries only in-frame clones and drops some. That table furnishes V, J and clone size, whereas the DNA furnished D and trimming. The sample lists approximately 89,000 clones, 90% to 95% occurring once. The CDR3 covers 17 residues. Sample: peripheral blood. This TCR was recovered from a human donor with active COVID-19. The donor label of this sample is uncertain. The chain uses TRBV1 and TRBJ2-1; the table's D gene call, TRBD2, was not cross checked with the DNA. TRBV1 is described as a pseudogene. CDR3 region: CTSSQETSGSYNNEQFF. The CDR3 nucleotides read TGCACCAGCAGCCAGGAAACTAGCGGATCATATAACAATGAGCAGTTCTTC.